This T cell receptor beta chain was observed in a study of blood T cell repertoires in COVID-19. Overall study context: Specimens from acute and convalescent COVID-19 originated in the United States, Italy and Spain. Sources were T cells, B-cell-depleted T cells, or PBMCs; the material itself was cDNA or gDNA.

Original processing methods: Amplification of reference gene primers was used by the study to estimate nucleated cell counts. Sequenced by immunoSEQ multiplex PCR; TCRdb stores in-frame clones only, minus some. V and J calls and clone size come straight from that table; D and trimming were deduced from the DNA. The table includes 200,000 to 300,000 clones, about 87% detected once. The CDR3 extends over 15 amino acids. Germline V gene lookup returns CDR1 KGHDR and CDR2 SFDVKD. Trimming took off 3 bases at V and 2 bases at J, with 7 bases between the two ends. This receptor was identified in a woman aged 45-65 years with acute or convalescent COVID-19. Sequencing used peripheral blood. The chain couples TRBV24-1 to TRBJ2-6, with a tentative D call TRBD2 (6 bases). The CDR3 bases are TGTGCCACCAGTGATCGGAGGGCTGGGGCCAACGTCCTGACTTTC. Translated, it gives CATSDRRAGANVLTF.